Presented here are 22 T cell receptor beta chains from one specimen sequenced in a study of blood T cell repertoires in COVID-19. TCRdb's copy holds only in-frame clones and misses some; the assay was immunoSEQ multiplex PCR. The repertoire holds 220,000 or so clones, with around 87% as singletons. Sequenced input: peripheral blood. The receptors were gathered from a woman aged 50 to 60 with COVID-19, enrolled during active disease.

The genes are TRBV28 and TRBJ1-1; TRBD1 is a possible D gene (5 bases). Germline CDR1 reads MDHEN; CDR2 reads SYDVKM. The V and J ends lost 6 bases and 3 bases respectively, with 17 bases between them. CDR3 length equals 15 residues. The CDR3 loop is CASSDRQMRDTEAFF. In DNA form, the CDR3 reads TGTGCCAGCAGCGACCGACAGATGCGAGACACTGAAGCTTTCTTT.

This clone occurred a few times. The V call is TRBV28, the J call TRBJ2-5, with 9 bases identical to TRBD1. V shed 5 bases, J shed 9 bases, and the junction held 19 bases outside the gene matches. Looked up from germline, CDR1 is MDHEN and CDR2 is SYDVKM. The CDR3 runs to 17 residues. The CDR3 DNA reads TGTGCCAGCAGTACAGAAACAGGGGGCCCCCGAATAGGGGCCCAGTACTTC. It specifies CASSTETGGPRIGAQYF.

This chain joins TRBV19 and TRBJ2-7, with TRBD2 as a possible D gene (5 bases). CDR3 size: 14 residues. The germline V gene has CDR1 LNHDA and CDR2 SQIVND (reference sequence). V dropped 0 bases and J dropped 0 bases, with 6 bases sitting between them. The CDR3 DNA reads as TGTGCCAGTAGTATAGAAGCGGTCTCCTACGAGCAGTACTTC. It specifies CASSIEAVSYEQYF.

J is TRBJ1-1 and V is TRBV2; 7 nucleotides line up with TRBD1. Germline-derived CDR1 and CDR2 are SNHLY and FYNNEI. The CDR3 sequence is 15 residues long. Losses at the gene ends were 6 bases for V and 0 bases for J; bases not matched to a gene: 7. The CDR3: CASSTDRPLNTEAFF. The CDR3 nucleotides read TGTGCCAGCAGCACGGACAGGCCCCTGAACACTGAAGCTTTCTTT.

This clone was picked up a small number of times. The chain's CDR3 is CASSQLSSTNEQFF. DNA of the CDR3: TGTGCCAGCAGCCAACTTTCTAGTACCAATGAGCAGTTCTTC. V is TRBV3-1 (or the pseudogene TRBV3-2) and J is TRBJ2-1; D is unclear. Looked up from germline, CDR1 is LGHDT and CDR2 is YNNKEL (reference sequence). The CDR3 contains 14 residues. V dropped 2 bases and J dropped 6 bases, with 11 bases sitting between them.

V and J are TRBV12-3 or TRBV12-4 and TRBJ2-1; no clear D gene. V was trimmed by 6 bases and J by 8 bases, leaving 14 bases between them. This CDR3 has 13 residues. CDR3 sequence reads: CASREVLQDEQFF. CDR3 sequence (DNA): TGTGCCAGCAGAGAGGTATTACAAGATGAGCAGTTCTTC.

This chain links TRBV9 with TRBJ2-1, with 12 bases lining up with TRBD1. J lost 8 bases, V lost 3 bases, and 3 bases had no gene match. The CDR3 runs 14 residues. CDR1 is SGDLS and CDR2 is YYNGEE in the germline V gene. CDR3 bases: TGTGCCAGCAGCGCGGGACAGGGGGCATATGAGCAGTTCTTC. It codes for CASSAGQGAYEQFF.

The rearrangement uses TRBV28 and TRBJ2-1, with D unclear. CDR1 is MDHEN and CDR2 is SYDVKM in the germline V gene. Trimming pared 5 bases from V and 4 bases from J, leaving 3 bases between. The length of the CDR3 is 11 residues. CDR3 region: CASSPYNEQFF. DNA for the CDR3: TGTGCCAGCAGTCCATACAATGAGCAGTTCTTC.

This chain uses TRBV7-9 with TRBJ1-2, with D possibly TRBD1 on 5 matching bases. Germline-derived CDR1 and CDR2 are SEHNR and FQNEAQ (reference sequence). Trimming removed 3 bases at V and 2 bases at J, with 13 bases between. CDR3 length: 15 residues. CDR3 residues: CASSFGQGRNYGYTF. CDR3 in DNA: TGTGCCAGCAGCTTCGGCCAGGGTCGGAACTATGGCTACACCTTC.

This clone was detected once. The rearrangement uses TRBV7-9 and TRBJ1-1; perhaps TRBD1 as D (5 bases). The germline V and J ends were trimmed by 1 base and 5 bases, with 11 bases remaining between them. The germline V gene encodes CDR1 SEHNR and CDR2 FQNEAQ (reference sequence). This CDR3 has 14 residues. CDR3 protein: CASSLVKGITEAFF. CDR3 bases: TGTGCCAGCAGCTTAGTCAAGGGGATTACTGAAGCTTTCTTT.

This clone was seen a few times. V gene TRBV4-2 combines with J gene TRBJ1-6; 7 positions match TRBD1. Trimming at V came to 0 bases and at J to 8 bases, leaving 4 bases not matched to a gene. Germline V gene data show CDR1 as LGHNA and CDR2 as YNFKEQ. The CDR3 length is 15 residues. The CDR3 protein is CASSQESQGDSPLHF. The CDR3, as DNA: TGTGCCAGCAGCCAAGAGTCGCAGGGGGATTCACCCCTCCACTTT.

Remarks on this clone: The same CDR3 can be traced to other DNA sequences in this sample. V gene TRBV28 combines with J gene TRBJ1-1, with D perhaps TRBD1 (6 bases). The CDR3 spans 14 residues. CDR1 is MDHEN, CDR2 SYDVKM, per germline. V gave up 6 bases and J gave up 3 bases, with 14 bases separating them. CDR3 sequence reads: CASSTQGLDTEAFF. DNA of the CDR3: TGTGCCAGCAGCACGCAGGGGCTAGACACTGAAGCTTTCTTT.

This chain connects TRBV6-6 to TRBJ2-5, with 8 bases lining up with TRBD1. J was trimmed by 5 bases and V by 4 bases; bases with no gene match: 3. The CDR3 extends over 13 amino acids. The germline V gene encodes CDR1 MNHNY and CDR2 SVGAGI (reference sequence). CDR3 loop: CASSLTGGETQYF. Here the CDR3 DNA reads TGTGCCAGCAGTTTAACAGGGGGGGAGACCCAGTACTTC.

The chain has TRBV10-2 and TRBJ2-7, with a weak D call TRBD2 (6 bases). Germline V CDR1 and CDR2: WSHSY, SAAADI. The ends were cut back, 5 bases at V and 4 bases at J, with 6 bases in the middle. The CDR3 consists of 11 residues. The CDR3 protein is CASSSGYEQYF. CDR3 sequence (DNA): TGCGCCAGCAGTAGCGGGTACGAGCAGTACTTC.

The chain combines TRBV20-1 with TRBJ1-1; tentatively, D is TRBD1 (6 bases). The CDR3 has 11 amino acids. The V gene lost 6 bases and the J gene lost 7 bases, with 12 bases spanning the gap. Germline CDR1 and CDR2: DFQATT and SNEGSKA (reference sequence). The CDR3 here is CSAATGIEAFF. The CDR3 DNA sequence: TGCAGTGCGGCTACAGGGATTGAAGCTTTCTTT.

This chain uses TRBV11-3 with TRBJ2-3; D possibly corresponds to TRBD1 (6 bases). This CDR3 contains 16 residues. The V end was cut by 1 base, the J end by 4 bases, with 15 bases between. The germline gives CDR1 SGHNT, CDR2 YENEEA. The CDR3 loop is CASSLADRFNPDTQYF. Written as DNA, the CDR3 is TGTGCCAGCAGCTTAGCCGACAGGTTTAACCCAGATACGCAGTATTTT. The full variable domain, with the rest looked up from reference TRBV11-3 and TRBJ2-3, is EAGVVQSPRYKIIEKKQPVAFWCNPISGHNTLYWYLQNLGQGPELLIRYENEEAVDDSQLPKDRFSAERLKGVDSTLKIQPAELGDSAVYLCASSLADRFNPDTQYFGPGTRLTVL.

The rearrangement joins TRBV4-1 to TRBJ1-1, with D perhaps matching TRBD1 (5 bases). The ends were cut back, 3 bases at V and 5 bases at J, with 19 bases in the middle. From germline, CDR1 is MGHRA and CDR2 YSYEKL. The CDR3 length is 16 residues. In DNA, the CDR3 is TGCGCCAGCAGCCATGTCTCTGGGGACTATAGGACTGAAGCTTTCTTT. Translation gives CASSHVSGDYRTEAFF.

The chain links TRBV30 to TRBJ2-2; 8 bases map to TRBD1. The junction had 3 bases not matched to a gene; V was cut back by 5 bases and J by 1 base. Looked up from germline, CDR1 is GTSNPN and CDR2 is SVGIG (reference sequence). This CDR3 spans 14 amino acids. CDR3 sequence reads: CAWGQGVNTGELFF. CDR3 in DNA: TGTGCCTGGGGACAGGGAGTGAACACCGGGGAGCTGTTTTTT.

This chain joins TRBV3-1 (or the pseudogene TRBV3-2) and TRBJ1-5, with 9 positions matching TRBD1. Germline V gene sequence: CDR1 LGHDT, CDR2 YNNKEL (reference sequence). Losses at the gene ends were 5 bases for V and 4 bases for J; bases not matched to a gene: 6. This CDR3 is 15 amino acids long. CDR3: CASSSGTGKNQPQHF. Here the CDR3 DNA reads TGTGCCAGCAGCTCCGGGACAGGGAAAAATCAGCCCCAGCATTTT.

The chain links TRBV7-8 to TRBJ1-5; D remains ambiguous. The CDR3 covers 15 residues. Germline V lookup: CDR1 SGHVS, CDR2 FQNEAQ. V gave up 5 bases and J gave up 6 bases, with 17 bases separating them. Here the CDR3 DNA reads TGTGCCAGCAGCGTAGGAAGATTAGGAGCTCAGCCCCAGCATTTT. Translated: CASSVGRLGAQPQHF.

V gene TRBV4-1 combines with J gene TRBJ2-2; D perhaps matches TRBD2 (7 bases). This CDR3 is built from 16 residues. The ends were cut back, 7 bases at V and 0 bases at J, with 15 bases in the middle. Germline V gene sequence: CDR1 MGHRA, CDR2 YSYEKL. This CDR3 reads CASTFFGGPNTGELFF. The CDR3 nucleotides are TGCGCCAGCACTTTCTTCGGGGGGCCGAACACCGGGGAGCTGTTTTTT.

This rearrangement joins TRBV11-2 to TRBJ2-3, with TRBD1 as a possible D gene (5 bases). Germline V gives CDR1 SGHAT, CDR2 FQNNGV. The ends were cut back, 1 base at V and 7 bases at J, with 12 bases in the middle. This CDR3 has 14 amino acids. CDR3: CASSLGGIWYTQYF. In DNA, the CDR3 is TGTGCCAGCAGCTTAGGGGGCATTTGGTATACGCAGTATTTT.